The clone carrying this TCR beta chain was seen just once. Its cognate antigen is unknown. The data were taken from a study of beta chain features in type 1 diabetes. General study points: More deletions and fewer insertions at VDJ junctions were seen in type 1 diabetes patients.

The CDR3 extends over 18 amino acids. CDR1 is SGHVS, CDR2 FQNEAQ, per germline. V was clipped by 0 bases and J by 5 bases; unmatched bases: 9. Sequencing targeted expressed TCRB transcripts, as all isolated RNA had been reverse transcribed. Data came from immunoSEQ multiplex PCR; TCRdb stores just in-frame clones and leaves some out. The repertoire holds 600,000 to 650,000 clones, with roughly 16% as singletons. The sequenced sample consisted of naive CD4+ T cells from blood. The chain joins TRBV7-8 to TRBJ2-1; 11 positions agree with TRBD2. The clonotype originates from a man in his late teens or twenties in good health. CDR3 region: CASSLAGTSGIYNNEQFF. As DNA, the CDR3 is TGTGCCAGCAGCTTAGCCGGGACTAGCGGCATCTATAACAATGAGCAGTTCTTC. Full variable domain (missing parts from reference TRBV7-8 and TRBJ2-1): GAGVSQSPRYKVAKRGQDVALRCDPISGHVSLFWYQQALGQGPEFLTYFQNEAQLDKSGLPSDRFFAERPEGSVSTLKIQRTQQEDSAVYLCASSLAGTSGIYNNEQFFGPGTRLTVL.